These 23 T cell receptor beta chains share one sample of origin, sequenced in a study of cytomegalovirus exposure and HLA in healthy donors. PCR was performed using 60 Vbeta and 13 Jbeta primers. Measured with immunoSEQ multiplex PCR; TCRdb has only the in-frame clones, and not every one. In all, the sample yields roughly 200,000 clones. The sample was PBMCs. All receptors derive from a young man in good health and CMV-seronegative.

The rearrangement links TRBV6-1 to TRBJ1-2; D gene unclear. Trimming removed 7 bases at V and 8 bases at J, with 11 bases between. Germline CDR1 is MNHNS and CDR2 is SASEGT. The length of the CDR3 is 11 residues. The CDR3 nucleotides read TGTGCCAGCACCGGGTTTGGAGGCTACACCTTC. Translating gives CASTGFGGYTF.

CDR3 DNA sequence: TGTGCCAGCAGCCTATGGACAGGGGGCCCCTACGAGCAGTACTTC. This translates into CASSLWTGGPYEQYF. The rearrangement joins TRBV7-2 to TRBJ2-7, with 11 bases fitting TRBD1. With V trimmed by 5 bases and J by 2 bases, 5 bases remained unmatched. In germline, CDR1 is SGHTA, CDR2 FQGNSA. This CDR3 spans 15 amino acids.

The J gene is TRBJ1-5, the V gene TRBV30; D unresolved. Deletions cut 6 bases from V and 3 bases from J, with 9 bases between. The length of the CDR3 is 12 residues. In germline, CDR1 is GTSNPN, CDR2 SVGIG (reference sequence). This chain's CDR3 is CACMGNNQPQHF. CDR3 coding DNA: TGTGCCTGTATGGGCAACAATCAGCCCCAGCATTTT.

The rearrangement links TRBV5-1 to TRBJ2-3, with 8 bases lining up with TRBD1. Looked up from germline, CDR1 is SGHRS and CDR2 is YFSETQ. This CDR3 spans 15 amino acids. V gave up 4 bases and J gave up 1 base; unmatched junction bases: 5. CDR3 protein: CASSAQGAGTDTQYF. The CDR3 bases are TGCGCCAGCAGCGCGCAGGGGGCTGGCACAGATACGCAGTATTTT.

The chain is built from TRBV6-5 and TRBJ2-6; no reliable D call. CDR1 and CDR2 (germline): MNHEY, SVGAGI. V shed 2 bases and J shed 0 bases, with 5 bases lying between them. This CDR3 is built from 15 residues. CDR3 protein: CASSYVISGANVLTF. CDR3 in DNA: TGTGCCAGCAGTTACGTTATCTCTGGGGCCAACGTCCTGACTTTC.

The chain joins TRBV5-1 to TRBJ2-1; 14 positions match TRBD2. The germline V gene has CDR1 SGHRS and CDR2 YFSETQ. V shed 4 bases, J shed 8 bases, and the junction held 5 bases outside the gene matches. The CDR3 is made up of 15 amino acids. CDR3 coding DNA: TGCGCCAGCAGCGCGGGGGGACTAGCGGGAGATGAGCAGTTCTTC. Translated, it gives CASSAGGLAGDEQFF.

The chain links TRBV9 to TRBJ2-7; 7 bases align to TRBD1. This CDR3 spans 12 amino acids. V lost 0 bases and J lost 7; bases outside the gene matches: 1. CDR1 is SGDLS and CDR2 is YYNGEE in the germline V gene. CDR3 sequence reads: CASSVGQGEQYF. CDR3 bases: TGTGCCAGCAGCGTAGGACAGGGAGAGCAGTACTTC.

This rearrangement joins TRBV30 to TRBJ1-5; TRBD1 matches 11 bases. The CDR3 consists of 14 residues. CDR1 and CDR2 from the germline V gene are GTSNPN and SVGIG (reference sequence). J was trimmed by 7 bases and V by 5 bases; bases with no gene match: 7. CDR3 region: CAWGDRGSVQPQHF. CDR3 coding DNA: TGTGCCTGGGGGGACAGGGGGTCGGTGCAGCCCCAGCATTTT. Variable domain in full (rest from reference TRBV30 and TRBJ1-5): SQTIHQWPATLVQPVGSPLSLECTVEGTSNPNLYWYRQAAGRGLQLLFYSVGIGQISSEVPQNLSASRPQDRQFILSSKKLLLSDSGFYLCAWGDRGSVQPQHFGDGTRLSIL.

CDR3 region: CASSARDINYGYTF. CDR3 sequence (DNA): TGTGCCAGCAGCGCAAGGGACATCAACTATGGCTACACCTTC. This rearrangement joins TRBV9 to TRBJ1-2; perhaps TRBD1 as D (6 bases). The CDR3 runs to 14 residues. The germline V and J ends were trimmed by 3 bases and 2 bases, with 11 bases remaining between them. Germline V gene sequence: CDR1 SGDLS, CDR2 YYNGEE.

The CDR3 here is CASSSRLSGPYEQYF. The CDR3 DNA is TGTGCCAGCAGCTCCCGGCTCAGCGGCCCCTACGAGCAGTACTTC. The chain employs TRBV5-5 and TRBJ2-7; D may be TRBD2 (5 bases). CDR1 is SGHKS and CDR2 is YYEKEE in the germline V gene (reference sequence). V gave up 3 bases and J gave up 2 bases, with 15 bases separating them. The CDR3 contains 15 residues.

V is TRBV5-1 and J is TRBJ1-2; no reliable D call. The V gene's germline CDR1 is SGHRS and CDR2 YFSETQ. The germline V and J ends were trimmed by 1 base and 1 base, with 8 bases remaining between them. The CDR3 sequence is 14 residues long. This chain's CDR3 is CASSLSSGNYGYTF. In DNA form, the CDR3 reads TGCGCCAGCAGCTTGTCTTCGGGTAACTATGGCTACACCTTC. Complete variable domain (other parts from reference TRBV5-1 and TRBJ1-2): KAGVTQTPRYLIKTRGQQVTLSCSPISGHRSVSWYQQTPGQGLQFLFEYFSETQRNKGNFPGRFSGRQFSNSRSEMNVSTLELGDSALYLCASSLSSGNYGYTFGSGTRLTVV.

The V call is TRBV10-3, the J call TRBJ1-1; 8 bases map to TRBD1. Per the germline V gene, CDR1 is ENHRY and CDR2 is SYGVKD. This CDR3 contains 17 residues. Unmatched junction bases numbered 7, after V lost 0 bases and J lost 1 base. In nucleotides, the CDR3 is TGTGCCATCAGTGAGTCGGGTGTCGGACAGGGGAACACTGAAGCTTTCTTT. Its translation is CAISESGVGQGNTEAFF.

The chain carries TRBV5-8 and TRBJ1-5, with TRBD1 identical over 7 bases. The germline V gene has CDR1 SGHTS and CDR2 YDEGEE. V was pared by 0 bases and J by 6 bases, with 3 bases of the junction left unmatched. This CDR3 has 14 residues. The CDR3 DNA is TGTGCCAGCAGCTTGGAAGGGGGCACTCAGCCCCAGCATTTT. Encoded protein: CASSLEGGTQPQHF.

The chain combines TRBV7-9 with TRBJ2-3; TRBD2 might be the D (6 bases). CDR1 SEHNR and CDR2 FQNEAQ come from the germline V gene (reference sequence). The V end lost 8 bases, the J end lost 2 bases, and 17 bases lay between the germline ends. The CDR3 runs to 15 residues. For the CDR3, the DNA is TGTGCCAGCCAACCGAGGGCGGGACCCACAGATACGCAGTATTTT. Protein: CASQPRAGPTDTQYF.

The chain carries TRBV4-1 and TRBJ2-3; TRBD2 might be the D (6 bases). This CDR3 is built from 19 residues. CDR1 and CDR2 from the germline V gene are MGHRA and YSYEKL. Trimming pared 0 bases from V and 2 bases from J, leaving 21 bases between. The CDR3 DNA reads TGCGCCAGCAGCCAAGATCCGGGAAGGGCGGGATGGGACACAGATACGCAGTATTTT. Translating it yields CASSQDPGRAGWDTDTQYF.

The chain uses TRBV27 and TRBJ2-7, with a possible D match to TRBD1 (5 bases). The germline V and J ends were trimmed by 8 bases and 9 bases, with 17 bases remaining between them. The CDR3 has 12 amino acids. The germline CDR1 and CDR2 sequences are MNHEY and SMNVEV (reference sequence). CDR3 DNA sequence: TGTGCCAGCGGGGTTGAGGTCCAGGGGCAGTACTTC. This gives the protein CASGVEVQGQYF.

The CDR3 nucleotides read TGTGCTAGTGGTTTGGACATTAATTCACCCCTCCACTTT. It yields the protein CASGLDINSPLHF. The chain couples TRBV12-5 to TRBJ1-6; no definite D call. From germline, CDR1 is LGHNT and CDR2 FRNRAP. The CDR3 runs 13 residues. The germline V and J ends were trimmed by 1 base and 6 bases, with 4 bases remaining between them.

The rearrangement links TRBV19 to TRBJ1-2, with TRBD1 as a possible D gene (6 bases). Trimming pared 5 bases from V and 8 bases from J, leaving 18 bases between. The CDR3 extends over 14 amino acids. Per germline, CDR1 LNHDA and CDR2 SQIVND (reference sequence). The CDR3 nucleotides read TGTGCCAGTAGTCCTTCACAGGGCATCGGCGGCTACACCTTC. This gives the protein CASSPSQGIGGYTF.

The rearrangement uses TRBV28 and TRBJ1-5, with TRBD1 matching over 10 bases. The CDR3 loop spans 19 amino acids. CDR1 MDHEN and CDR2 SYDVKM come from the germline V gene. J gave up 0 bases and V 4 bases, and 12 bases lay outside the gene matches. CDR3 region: CASSSRQGAKLGSNQPQHF. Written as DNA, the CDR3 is TGTGCCAGCAGTTCACGACAGGGGGCTAAGTTAGGTAGCAATCAGCCCCAGCATTTT.

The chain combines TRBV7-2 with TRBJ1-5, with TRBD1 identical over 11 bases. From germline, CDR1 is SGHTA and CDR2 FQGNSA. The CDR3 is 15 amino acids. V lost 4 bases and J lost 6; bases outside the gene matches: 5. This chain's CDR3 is CASSSWGQGGQPQHF. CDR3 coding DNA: TGTGCCAGCAGCTCCTGGGGACAGGGGGGTCAGCCCCAGCATTTT.

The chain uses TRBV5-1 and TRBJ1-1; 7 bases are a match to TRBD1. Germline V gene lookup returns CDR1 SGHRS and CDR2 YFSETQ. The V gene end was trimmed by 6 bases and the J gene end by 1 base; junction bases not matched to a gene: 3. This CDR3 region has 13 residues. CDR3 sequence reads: CASTPGGNTEAFF. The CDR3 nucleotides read TGCGCCAGCACCCCAGGGGGGAACACTGAAGCTTTCTTT.

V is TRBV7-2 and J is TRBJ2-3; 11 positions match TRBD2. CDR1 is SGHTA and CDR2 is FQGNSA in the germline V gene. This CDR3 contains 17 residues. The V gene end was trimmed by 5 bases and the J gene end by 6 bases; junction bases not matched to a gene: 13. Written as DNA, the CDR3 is TGTGCCAGCAGCCCCAATAGCGGGGGGGCTGGATGGGATACGCAGTATTTT. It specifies CASSPNSGGAGWDTQYF.

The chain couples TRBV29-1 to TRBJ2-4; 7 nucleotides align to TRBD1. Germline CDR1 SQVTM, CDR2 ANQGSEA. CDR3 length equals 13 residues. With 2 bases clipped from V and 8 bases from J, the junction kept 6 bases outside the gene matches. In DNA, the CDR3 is TGCAGCGTTGAAAGGCAGGGGGTTGACATTCAGTACTTC. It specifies CSVERQGVDIQYF.